One sample yielded the 22 T cell receptor beta chains listed below, sequenced in a study of PD-L1 blockade in urothelial cancer. The data were produced by immunoSEQ multiplex PCR, yet TCRdb's version contains in-frame clones alone and is incomplete. The sample includes nearly 45,000 clones, around nine tenths seen only once; the top ten take 25%. Time point specified: pretreatment peripheral blood. The sequences come from PBMCs, collected around atezolizumab (anti-PD-L1) treatment. These receptors came from a donor over 35 with urothelial cancer.

This clone has more than one count but fewer than ten. This sequence joins TRBV21-1 and TRBJ1-4; TRBD1, the D gene given by the table, was not confirmed from the DNA. TRBV21-1 is listed as a pseudogene. The CDR3 sequence is 15 residues long. CDR3 region: CASSKAGTGNEKLFF. In nucleotides, the CDR3 is TGTGCCAGCAGCAAAGCGGGGACAGGTAATGAAAAACTGTTTTTT.

This clone was detected only once. The genes are TRBV11-3 and TRBJ2-1; a possible D gene is TRBD2 (6 bases). CDR1 and CDR2 from the germline V gene are SGHNT and YENEEA. Trimming removed 8 bases from V and 0 bases from J, with 11 bases in between. This CDR3 is 14 amino acids long. The CDR3 DNA is TGTGCCAGCCAACGGGGGAGCTCCTACAATGAGCAGTTCTTC. This translates into CASQRGSSYNEQFF.

The chain has TRBV29-1 and TRBJ2-7; D may be TRBD2 (6 bases). Trimming removed 5 bases from V and 4 bases from J, with 12 bases in between. From germline, CDR1 is SQVTM and CDR2 ANQGSEA. The CDR3 spans 12 residues. The chain's CDR3 is CSVRISGYEQYF. CDR3 in DNA: TGCAGCGTTAGGATTAGCGGATACGAGCAGTACTTC.

V is TRBV18 and J is TRBJ2-7; possible D gene TRBD1, 6 bases. The CDR3 is 13 residues long. CDR1 is KGHSH and CDR2 is LQKENI in the germline V gene. Trimming took 3 bases from V and 2 from J, leaving 8 bases between them. The CDR3 DNA reads TGTGCCAGCTCACCCGGGACAACCTACGAGCAGTACTTC. Translated: CASSPGTTYEQYF.

This chain connects TRBV30 to TRBJ2-2, with TRBD1 matching over 7 bases. The CDR3 spans 14 residues. Germline CDR1 reads GTSNPN; CDR2 reads SVGIG (reference sequence). V lost 8 bases, J lost 0 bases, and 6 bases stayed unmatched. CDR3 in DNA: TGTGCCCACAGGACAGGCGCGAACACCGGGGAGCTGTTTTTT. Protein: CAHRTGANTGELFF.

V is TRBV7-2 and J is TRBJ2-2, with TRBD2 matching 7 bases. With V trimmed by 1 base and J by 4 bases, 6 bases remained unmatched. Germline V gene lookup returns CDR1 SGHTA and CDR2 FQGNSA. CDR3 length: 16 amino acids. The CDR3 sequence: CASSLVAGVGTGELFF. The DNA for the CDR3 is TGTGCCAGCAGCTTAGTTGCGGGAGTGGGCACCGGGGAGCTGTTTTTT.

The CDR3 loop is CASSPRGLAGVAGELFF. In nucleotides, the CDR3 is TGTGCCAGCAGCCCCAGGGGGCTAGCGGGAGTCGCCGGGGAGCTGTTTTTT. This chain uses TRBV7-8 with TRBJ2-2, with 10 bases identical to TRBD2. The CDR3 runs to 17 residues. After removal of 5 bases from V and 6 bases from J, the junction contained 12 bases not matched to a gene. CDR1 and CDR2 from the germline V gene are SGHVS and FQNEAQ.

This sequence joins TRBV7-9 and TRBJ2-1; 8 positions agree with TRBD2. The germline CDR1 and CDR2 sequences are SEHNR and FQNEAQ (reference sequence). Losses at the gene ends were 2 bases for V and 10 bases for J; bases not matched to a gene: 10. This CDR3 comprises 15 residues. This CDR3 is CASSLRSSGLTEQFF. The CDR3, as DNA: TGTGCCAGCAGCTTAAGGTCTAGCGGGCTCACGGAGCAGTTCTTC.

This clone occurred a few times. The chain couples TRBV5-1 to TRBJ2-1; 8 bases are a match to TRBD2. CDR3 length equals 15 residues. V lost 6 bases and J lost 4; bases outside the gene matches: 9. From germline, CDR1 is SGHRS and CDR2 YFSETQ. CDR3: CASTPSGSYYNEQFF. The CDR3 nucleotides read TGCGCCAGCACCCCGAGCGGGAGCTATTACAATGAGCAGTTCTTC.

The CDR3 coding sequence is TGTGCCACCGTAGCTAGAATAGCGGGAGGCACAGATACGCAGTATTTT. It is translated as CATVARIAGGTDTQYF. The chain is built from TRBV10-3 and TRBJ2-3; 9 bases map to TRBD2. V shed 10 bases, J shed 1 base, and the junction held 12 bases outside the gene matches. The CDR3 runs to 16 residues. Germline lookup yields CDR1 ENHRY and CDR2 SYGVKD.

This clone is a singleton in its sample. The genes are TRBV27 and TRBJ2-2; TRBD2 agrees at 9 bases. The CDR3 has 18 amino acids. V shed 6 bases, J shed 0 bases, and the junction held 11 bases outside the gene matches. Germline CDR1 and CDR2: MNHEY and SMNVEV (reference sequence). The CDR3 here is CASSPTRSSGTNTGELFF. As DNA, the CDR3 is TGTGCCAGCAGCCCGACCCGTTCTAGCGGGACGAACACCGGGGAGCTGTTTTTT.

Only a few counts were recorded for this clone. The gene calls are TRBV4-1 and TRBJ1-2, with D perhaps TRBD1 (5 bases). CDR1 and CDR2 (germline): MGHRA, YSYEKL. V was clipped by 0 bases and J by 4 bases, with 15 bases between them. CDR3 size: 16 residues. CDR3 sequence: CASSQDFQGRVYGYTF. The DNA for the CDR3 is TGCGCCAGCAGCCAAGATTTCCAGGGTAGGGTCTATGGCTACACCTTC.

The chain couples TRBV4-3 to TRBJ1-2, with a weak D call TRBD1 (6 bases). Germline V gene data show CDR1 as LGHNA and CDR2 as YSLEER. Trimming removed 1 base from V and 6 bases from J, with 12 bases in between. The CDR3 extends over 14 amino acids. This chain's CDR3 is CASSQVGQFDGYTF. In nucleotides, the CDR3 is TGCGCCAGCAGCCAAGTAGGACAGTTTGATGGCTACACCTTC.

V and J are TRBV4-1 and TRBJ2-1, with 10 bases aligning to TRBD2. Germline CDR1 MGHRA, CDR2 YSYEKL. The V and J ends lost 6 bases and 9 bases, in that order; junction bases with no gene match: 14. This CDR3 region has 16 residues. Here the CDR3 DNA reads TGCGCCAGCAGGGCCCCAGGGCTAGCGGGAGCGGGTGAGCAGTTCTTC. The encoded protein is CASRAPGLAGAGEQFF.

CDR3 bases: TGTGCCAGCTCACCAAGAGGGGGCGAGGGTTCCTACGAGCAGTACTTC. Its protein product is CASSPRGGEGSYEQYF. The chain has TRBV18 and TRBJ2-7, with TRBD1 matching 7 bases. Losses at the gene ends were 2 bases for V and 1 base for J; bases not matched to a gene: 8. The V gene's germline CDR1 is KGHSH and CDR2 LQKENI. The CDR3 sequence is 16 residues long.

The rearrangement links TRBV14 to TRBJ2-7; D is perhaps TRBD2 (5 bases). This CDR3 comprises 14 residues. With 2 bases removed from V and 3 bases from J, the gap between germline ends came to 11 bases. Per the germline V gene, CDR1 is SGHDN and CDR2 is FVKESK. The DNA of the CDR3 is TGTGCCAGCAGCCAATTAGGGCGGGTCTACGAGCAGTACTTC. Translated: CASSQLGRVYEQYF.

This clone appeared a single time. This chain links TRBV7-8 with TRBJ2-5, with TRBD1 matching over 7 bases. The V and J ends lost 1 base and 12 bases, in that order; junction bases with no gene match: 14. The CDR3 extends over 15 amino acids. CDR1 is SGHVS, CDR2 FQNEAQ, per germline. For the CDR3, the DNA is TGTGCCAGCAGCTTAGGTCGACAGGGCGCAGTGGTTGAGTACTTC. Translation gives CASSLGRQGAVVEYF.

J is TRBJ2-6 and V is TRBV19; 7 positions match TRBD1. The CDR3 consists of 19 residues. Per germline, CDR1 LNHDA and CDR2 SQIVND (reference sequence). J was trimmed by 0 bases and V by 1 base; bases with no gene match: 9. CDR3 DNA sequence: TGTGCCAGTAGTATAGGACTTGGGACAGCAAGCTCTGGGGCCAACGTCCTGACTTTC. Translated, it gives CASSIGLGTASSGANVLTF. Full variable domain (missing parts from reference TRBV19 and TRBJ2-6): DGGITQSPKYLFRKEGQNVTLSCEQNLNHDAMYWYRQDPGQGLRLIYYSQIVNDFQKGDIAEGYSVSREKKESFPLTVTSAQKNPTAFYLCASSIGLGTASSGANVLTFGAGSRLTVL.

V gene TRBV4-3 combines with J gene TRBJ2-5, with TRBD1 matching over 9 bases. V gave up 4 bases and J gave up 5 bases; unmatched junction bases: 8. The CDR3 is made up of 15 amino acids. Germline V CDR1 and CDR2: LGHNA, YSLEER. The CDR3 coding sequence is TGCGCCAGCAGCCCCGGGACAGGGCCTTGGGAGACCCAGTACTTC. Protein sequence: CASSPGTGPWETQYF.

DNA of the CDR3: TGTGCCAGCAGCCTAGTGAGGACTGAAGCTTTCTTT. Translated, it gives CASSLVRTEAFF. This chain links TRBV7-9 with TRBJ1-1; D is uncertain. The CDR3 is 12 amino acids. Trimming left V 5 bases short and J 5 bases short, with 9 bases between. Germline V gives CDR1 SEHNR, CDR2 FQNEAQ (reference sequence).

The chain couples TRBV5-5 to TRBJ1-5; TRBD1 agrees at 8 bases. The V and J ends lost 2 bases and 6 bases, in that order; junction bases with no gene match: 7. In germline, CDR1 is SGHKS, CDR2 YYEKEE (reference sequence). There are 15 residues in the CDR3. CDR3 protein: CASSFDRGVGQPQHF. The CDR3 nucleotides are TGTGCCAGCAGCTTCGACAGGGGAGTCGGTCAGCCCCAGCATTTT. The complete variable domain, with remaining parts taken from reference TRBV5-5 and TRBJ1-5, reads DAGVTQSPTHLIKTRGQQVTLRCSPISGHKSVSWYQQVLGQGPQFIFQYYEKEERGRGNFPDRFSARQFPNYSSELNVNALLLGDSALYLCASSFDRGVGQPQHFGDGTRLSIL.

The rearrangement joins TRBV9 to TRBJ2-1, with 10 bases identical to TRBD2. V gave up 3 bases and J gave up 5 bases; unmatched junction bases: 5. The CDR3 sequence is 15 residues long. The germline gives CDR1 SGDLS, CDR2 YYNGEE. The CDR3 reads CASSAGLADDNEQFF. In DNA form, the CDR3 reads TGTGCCAGCAGCGCCGGACTAGCGGATGACAATGAGCAGTTCTTC.